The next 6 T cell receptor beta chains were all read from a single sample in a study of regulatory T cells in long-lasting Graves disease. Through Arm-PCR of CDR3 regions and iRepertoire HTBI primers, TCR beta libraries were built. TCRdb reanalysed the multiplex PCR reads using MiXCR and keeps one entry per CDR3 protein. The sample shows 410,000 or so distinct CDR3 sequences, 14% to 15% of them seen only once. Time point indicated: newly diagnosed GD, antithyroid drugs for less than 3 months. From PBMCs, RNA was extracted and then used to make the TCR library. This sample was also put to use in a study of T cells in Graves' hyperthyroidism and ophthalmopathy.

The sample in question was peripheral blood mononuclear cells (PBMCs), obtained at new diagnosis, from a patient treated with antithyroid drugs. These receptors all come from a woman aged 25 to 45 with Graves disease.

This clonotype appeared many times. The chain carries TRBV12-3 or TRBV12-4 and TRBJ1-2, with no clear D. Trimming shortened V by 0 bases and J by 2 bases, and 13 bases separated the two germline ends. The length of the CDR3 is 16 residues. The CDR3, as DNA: TGTGCCAGCAGTTTAGCGCTCGAATTCTACAACTATGGCTACACCTTC. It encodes CASSLALEFYNYGYTF.

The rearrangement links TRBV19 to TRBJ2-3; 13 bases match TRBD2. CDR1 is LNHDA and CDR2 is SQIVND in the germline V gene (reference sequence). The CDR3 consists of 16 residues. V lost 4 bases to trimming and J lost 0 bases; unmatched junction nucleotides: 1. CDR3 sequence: CASSRLAGGSTDTQYF. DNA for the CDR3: TGTGCCAGTAGTAGACTAGCGGGGGGAAGCACAGATACGCAGTATTTT.

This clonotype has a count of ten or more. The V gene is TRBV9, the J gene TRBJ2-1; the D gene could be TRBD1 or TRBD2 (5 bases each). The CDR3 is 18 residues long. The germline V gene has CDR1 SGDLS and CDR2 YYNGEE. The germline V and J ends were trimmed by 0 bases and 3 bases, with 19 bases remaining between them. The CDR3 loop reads CASSVGGAGGLVYNEQFF. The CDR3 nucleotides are TGTGCCAGCAGCGTAGGAGGGGCAGGCGGACTCGTCTACAATGAGCAGTTCTTC.

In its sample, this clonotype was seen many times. The CDR3 here is CASSTWTGVGNEQFF. In DNA, the CDR3 is TGTGCCAGCAGTACCTGGACAGGGGTGGGCAATGAGCAGTTCTTC. The V gene is TRBV6-2 or TRBV6-3, the J gene TRBJ2-1; 9 bases align to TRBD1. Germline values: CDR1 MNHEY, CDR2 SVGEGT. V gave up 5 bases and J gave up 6 bases; unmatched junction bases: 8. The CDR3 is 15 amino acids.

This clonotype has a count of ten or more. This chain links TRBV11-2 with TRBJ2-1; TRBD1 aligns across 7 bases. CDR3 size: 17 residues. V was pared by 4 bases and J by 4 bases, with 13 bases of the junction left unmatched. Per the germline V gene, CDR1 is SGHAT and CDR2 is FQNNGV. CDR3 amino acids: CASSYKPRDSLYNEQFF. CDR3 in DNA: TGTGCCAGCAGCTACAAACCACGGGACAGTTTATACAATGAGCAGTTCTTC.

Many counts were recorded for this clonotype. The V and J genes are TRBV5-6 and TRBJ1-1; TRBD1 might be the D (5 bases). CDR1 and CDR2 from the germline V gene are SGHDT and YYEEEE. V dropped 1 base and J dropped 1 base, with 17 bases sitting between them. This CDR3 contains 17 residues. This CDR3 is CASSLTSIVRENTEAFF. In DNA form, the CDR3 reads TGTGCCAGCAGCTTGACTTCGATCGTCAGGGAGAACACTGAAGCTTTCTTT. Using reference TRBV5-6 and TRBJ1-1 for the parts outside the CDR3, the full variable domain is DAGVTQSPTHLIKTRGQQVTLRCSPKSGHDTVSWYQQALGQGPQFIFQYYEEEERQRGNFPDRFSGHQFPNYSSELNVNALLLGDSALYLCASSLTSIVRENTEAFFGQGTRLTVV.